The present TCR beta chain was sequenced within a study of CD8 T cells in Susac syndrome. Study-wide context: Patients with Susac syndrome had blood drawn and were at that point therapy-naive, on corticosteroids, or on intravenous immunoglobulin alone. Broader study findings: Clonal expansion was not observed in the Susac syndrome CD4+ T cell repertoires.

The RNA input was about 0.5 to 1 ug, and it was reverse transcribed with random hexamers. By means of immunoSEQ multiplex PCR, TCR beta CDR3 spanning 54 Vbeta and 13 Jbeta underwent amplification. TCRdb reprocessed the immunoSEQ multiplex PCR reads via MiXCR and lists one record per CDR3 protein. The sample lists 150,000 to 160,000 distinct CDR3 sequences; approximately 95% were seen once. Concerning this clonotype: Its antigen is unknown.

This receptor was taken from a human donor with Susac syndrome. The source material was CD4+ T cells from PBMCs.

As DNA, the CDR3 is TGTGCCACCAGCAGAGTTGGAGGGCGTGGGGAAAAACTGTTTTTT. Its translation: CATSRVGGRGEKLFF. V usage is TRBV15 and J usage is TRBJ1-4, with D hard to call. The germline CDR1 and CDR2 sequences are LNHNV and YYDKDF (reference sequence). V was pared by 1 base and J by 8 bases, with 14 bases between. The CDR3 has 15 residues.